These T cell receptor beta chains were read from a single sample in a study of technical replicates of blood from several donors. Here immunoSEQ multiplex PCR was the method, and the copy in TCRdb shows in-frame clones only, minus some. The sample records approximately 94,000 clones, about 96% being singletons. Source material: T cells isolated from PBMCs. These receptors were obtained from a human donor in good health. Each CDR3 is given with its conserved first and last residue. The D gene is left open where the match is weak. For some rows the clone size is stated as once, few or many, or as a class when expanded; others skip it.

NA	TRBJ2-5	TRBD2	TRBV11-2	TGTGCCAGCAGCTTAAACCTGGAACGGGAGGGGGGGACCCAGTACTTC	CASSLNLEREGGTQYF
NA	TRBJ1-1	TRBD1	TRBV11-3	TGTGCCAGCAGCTTATGCCACAGGGACAGGGGATTGAACACTGAAGCTTTCTTT	CASSLCHRDRGLNTEAFF
NA	TRBJ2-7	TRBD2	TRBV28	TGTGCCAGCAGTGCTCTAGCGGGAGTGCAGTACTTC	CASSALAGVQYF
NA	TRBJ1-1	NA	TRBV28	TGTGCCAGCAGATTACAGGGCCCGTGGACTGAAGCTTTCTTT	CASRLQGPWTEAFF
NA	TRBJ2-1	NA	TRBV30	TGTGCCTGGAGTGACCAGACAGGTCTCAATGAGCAGTTCTTC	CAWSDQTGLNEQFF
NA	TRBJ1-2	NA	TRBV2	TGTGCCAGCACCGTGATGAGGGGGAACTATGGCTACACCTTC	CASTVMRGNYGYTF
NA	TRBJ2-2	NA	TRBV9	TGTGCCAGCAGCGAACCGGGGTATAACACCGGGGAGCTGTTTTTT	CASSEPGYNTGELFF
NA	TRBJ2-7	TRBD1	TRBV4-1	TGCGCCAGCAGCCTTCATTTAACCGGGACAGCCTACGAGCAGTACTTC	CASSLHLTGTAYEQYF
NA	TRBJ2-3	NA	TRBV2	TGTGCCAGCAGCCGGGACTCTCTCGTCTCAGATACGCAGTATTTT	CASSRDSLVSDTQYF
once	TRBJ2-5	NA	TRBV19	TGTGCCAGTAGTATCACAGAGGGCCAAGAGACCCAGTACTTC	CASSITEGQETQYF
NA	TRBJ2-2	NA	TRBV19	TGTGCCGCTGGACGGGGGAAAAACACCGGGGAGCTGTTTTTT	CAAGRGKNTGELFF
NA	TRBJ1-2	TRBD1	TRBV27	TGTGCCAGCAGTTTTGGGGACAGGGACTATGGCTACACCTTC	CASSFGDRDYGYTF
NA	TRBJ1-1	TRBD1	TRBV27	TGTGCCAGCAGACAGGGGGTGGGGATGTTTTTT	CASRQGVGMFF
NA	TRBJ2-7	TRBD1	TRBV11-3	TGTGCCAGCAGCTATAACCCGGGACAGGGGGACGAGCAGTACTTC	CASSYNPGQGDEQYF
NA	TRBJ1-4	NA	TRBV29-1	TGCAGCGTCCAGACACCAATTAATGAAAAACTGTTTTTT	CSVQTPINEKLFF
once	TRBJ2-1	TRBD2	TRBV6-6	TGTGCCAGCAGTCGCGGACTAGCGGGTGTCAATGAGCAGTTCTTC	CASSRGLAGVNEQFF
NA	TRBJ1-1	TRBD1	TRBV11-3	TGTGCCAGCAGCTGGGGGACAGAAAGAAATGCTTTCTTT	CASSWGTERNAFF
NA	TRBJ1-2	TRBD1	TRBV7-9	TGTGCCAGCATCGACACACAGGGGACCTATGGCTACACCTTC	CASIDTQGTYGYTF
NA	TRBJ2-7	NA	TRBV7-9	TGTGCCAGCAGCTTGAGGGATTGGCAGTACTTC	CASSLRDWQYF
NA	TRBJ2-7	NA	TRBV11-2	TGTGCCAGCAGCTTACCGGGAAGCTACGAGCAGTACTTC	CASSLPGSYEQYF
NA	TRBJ1-1	TRBD1	TRBV6-6	TGTGCCAGCAGTTTACAGGGGAGAAACACTGAAGCTTTCTTT	CASSLQGRNTEAFF
NA	TRBJ1-1	NA	TRBV6-5	TGTGCCAGCAGTTACGCGGCTGAAGCTTTCTTT	CASSYAAEAFF
NA	TRBJ1-2	TRBD1	TRBV9	TGTGCCAGCAACTTAGGGGGCAACTATGGCTACACCTTC	CASNLGGNYGYTF
once	TRBJ1-3	TRBD1	TRBV6-5	TGTGCCAGCAGCCCAGGGACAGGGCAATACACCATATATTTT	CASSPGTGQYTIYF
once	TRBJ2-1	TRBD1	TRBV11-2	TGTGCCAGCAGCTTACTTGGACAGGGACGAGACAATGAGCAGTTCTTC	CASSLLGQGRDNEQFF
NA	TRBJ1-2	NA	TRBV9	TGTGCCAGCAGCGTTCAAGCAGGGAAATGGACTAACTATGGCTACACCTTC	CASSVQAGKWTNYGYTF
NA	TRBJ1-2	NA	TRBV4-3	TGCGCCAGCAGCCAAGAGGGGGGGTCACATTACAATTCTAACTATGGCTACACCTTC	CASSQEGGSHYNSNYGYTF
NA	TRBJ2-1	TRBD2	TRBV14	TGTGCCAGCCTGGACCGCCGGGGGGATGAGCAGTTCTTC	CASLDRRGDEQFF
NA	TRBJ2-4	NA	TRBV7-3	TGTGCCAGCAGCCCTAATCAGGGATATGGGACCAAAAACATTCAGTACTTC	CASSPNQGYGTKNIQYF
NA	TRBJ1-1	NA	TRBV6-5	TGTGCCAGCAGTTACTCGAATAGAATGAACACTGAAGCTTTCTTT	CASSYSNRMNTEAFF
NA	TRBJ2-1	NA	TRBV10-3	TGTGCCATCAGTGAGCCTATACTCGAGCAGTTCTTC	CAISEPILEQFF